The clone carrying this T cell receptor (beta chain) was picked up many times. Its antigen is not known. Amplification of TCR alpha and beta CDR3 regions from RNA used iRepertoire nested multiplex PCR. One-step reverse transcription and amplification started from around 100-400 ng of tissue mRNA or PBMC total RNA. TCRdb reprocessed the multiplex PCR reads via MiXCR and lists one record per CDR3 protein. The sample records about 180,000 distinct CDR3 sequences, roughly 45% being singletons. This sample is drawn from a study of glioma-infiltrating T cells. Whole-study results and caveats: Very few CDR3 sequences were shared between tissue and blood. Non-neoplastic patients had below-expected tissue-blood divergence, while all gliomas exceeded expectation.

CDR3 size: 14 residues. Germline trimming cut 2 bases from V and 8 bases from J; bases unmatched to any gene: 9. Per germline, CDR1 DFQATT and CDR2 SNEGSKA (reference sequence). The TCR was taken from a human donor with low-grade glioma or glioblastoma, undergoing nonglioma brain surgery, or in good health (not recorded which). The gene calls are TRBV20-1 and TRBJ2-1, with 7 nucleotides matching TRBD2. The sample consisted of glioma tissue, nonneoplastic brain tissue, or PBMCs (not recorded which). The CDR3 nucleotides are TGCAGTGCTAGAAAGGGGACTACCGTAGATGAGCAGTTCTTC. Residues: CSARKGTTVDEQFF.